This T cell receptor beta chain was found in a study of T cells expressing NK-cell markers. Overall study: Of eight sequenced donors, seven were HCMV-seropositive and one HCMV-seronegative.

TCRdb re-called the 5' RACE reads, yielding one record per CDR3 amino acid sequence without DNA. The sample holds approximately 170,000 distinct CDR3 sequences. The CDR3 totals 12 residues. The V gene's germline CDR1 is SGHRS and CDR2 YFSETQ. General study findings and limits: Where several donors were concerned, these clonotypes also led the CD3+CD56-NKG2C+ fraction.

About this clonotype: Its antigen is currently unknown.

The chain recombines TRBV5-1 with TRBJ2-2. The specimen sequenced was blood T cells: a sorted CD56 or NKG2C T cell subset, CD4+ or CD8+ T cells, or bulk PBMC T cells (not recorded which). The receptor comes from a man aged 18-70 years in good health. CDR3 sequence: CASSLDRRELFF.